Listed here are 27 T cell receptor beta chains from one sample, sequenced in a study of metastatic and nonmetastatic thyroid tumors. Until they underwent thyroid surgery, no patient had received any treatment. TCRdb reprocessed the PCR reads via MiXCR. The table includes 22,000 or so clones, 20% to 25% detected once. Source material: blood. The receptor set was obtained from a male donor with papillary thyroid cancer or a benign thyroid nodule (not recorded which). Some clones in this sample may be carry-over from other donors' samples.

This chain connects TRBV30 to TRBJ1-6; a possible D gene is TRBD1 (5 bases). The V gene's germline CDR1 is GTSNPN and CDR2 SVGIG (reference sequence). Trimming took 0 bases from V and 5 from J, leaving 5 bases between them. The CDR3 consists of 13 residues. CDR3 coding DNA: TGTGCCTGGAGTGTACAGGATAATTCACCCCTCCACTTT. This translates into CAWSVQDNSPLHF.

DNA of the CDR3: TGTGCCAGCAGTCTACTAGCGGGGAACACCGGGGAGCTGTTTTTT. Translation: CASSLLAGNTGELFF. J is TRBJ2-2 and V is TRBV28; TRBD2 agrees at 9 bases. Germline CDR1 MDHEN, CDR2 SYDVKM. The CDR3 is 15 residues long. The ends lost 5 bases at V and 1 base at J; junction bases unmatched: 2.

In its sample, this clone was seen a few times. One end of the junction does not line up with germline, which may come from a read error. The V call is TRBV6-1, the J call TRBJ1-2; a weak D match, TRBD1 (6 bases). CDR1 and CDR2 (germline): MNHNS, SASEGT. The CDR3 has 17 residues. DNA of the CDR3: TGTGCCAGCAGTGAAAGGGGACATGGGTCTCCCCCCTATGACTACACCTTC. Amino acids: CASSERGHGSPPYDYTF.

The chain couples TRBV19 to TRBJ1-5; no firm D call. The CDR3 contains 14 residues. With 5 bases removed from V and 3 bases from J, the gap between germline ends came to 11 bases. Germline CDR1 and CDR2: LNHDA and SQIVND (reference sequence). CDR3 nucleotide sequence: TGTGCCAGTAGTTTGGACCGGTACAATCAGCCCCAGCATTTT. The encoded protein is CASSLDRYNQPQHF.

The sample holds a few counts of this clone. The gene calls are TRBV6-6 and TRBJ2-2; D perhaps matches TRBD2 (6 bases). CDR1 and CDR2 from the germline V gene are MNHNY and SVGAGI (reference sequence). The ends were cut back, 2 bases at V and 2 bases at J, with 12 bases in the middle. The CDR3 has 16 amino acids. In nucleotides, the CDR3 is TGTGCCAGCAGTTACGGGCTAGCGACAAACACCGGGGAGCTGTTTTTT. It is translated as CASSYGLATNTGELFF.

The chain links TRBV28 to TRBJ2-2; D uncertain. CDR3 length: 13 residues. Germline V CDR1 and CDR2: MDHEN, SYDVKM. Here the CDR3 reads CVVGGENTGELFF. The CDR3 DNA follows: TGTGTAGTCGGTGGCGAGAACACCGGGGAGCTGTTTTTT.

In this sample, this clone turned up many times. The rearrangement links TRBV5-8 to TRBJ1-5, with D possibly TRBD1 on 5 matching bases. Deletions cut 2 bases from V and 3 bases from J, with 12 bases between. In germline, CDR1 is SGHTS, CDR2 YDEGEE. The CDR3 is 15 amino acids. The CDR3 here is CASSFGGATNQPQHF. DNA of the CDR3: TGTGCCAGCAGCTTCGGAGGGGCTACCAATCAGCCCCAGCATTTT.

The chain joins TRBV4-1 to TRBJ2-1; D unclear. Per the germline V gene, CDR1 is MGHRA and CDR2 is YSYEKL. The CDR3 has 13 residues. V was pared by 0 bases and J by 5 bases, with 5 bases between. This chain's CDR3 is CASSQDPHNEQFF. In nucleotides, the CDR3 is TGCGCCAGCAGCCAAGACCCGCACAATGAGCAGTTCTTC.

This clone turned up a few times. One end of the junction is discordant with germline, which a read error may explain. The genes are TRBV12-3 or TRBV12-4 and TRBJ1-4; possible D gene TRBD1, 5 bases. CDR3 size: 13 residues. The chain's CDR3 is CASSFLGIRETVF. The CDR3 region has the DNA TGTGCCAGCAGCTTCTTGGGTATCAGGGAAACTGTTTTT.

The chain recombines TRBV19 with TRBJ2-5, with 13 bases matching TRBD2. Germline trimming cut 3 bases from V and 5 bases from J; bases unmatched to any gene: 12. The CDR3 contains 18 residues. Germline V gene lookup returns CDR1 LNHDA and CDR2 SQIVND (reference sequence). DNA for the CDR3: TGTGCCAGTAGTATTAGAAAAGGACTAGCGGGAGTTGAGGAGACCCAGTACTTC. Translated: CASSIRKGLAGVEETQYF.

This clone was counted at least ten times. The chain recombines TRBV6-4 with TRBJ2-3; D remains ambiguous. This CDR3 has 15 residues. V dropped 6 bases and J dropped 0 bases, with 13 bases sitting between them. The V gene's germline CDR1 is MRHNA and CDR2 SNTAGT. CDR3 protein: CASSSDPASTDTQYF. CDR3 in DNA: TGTGCCAGCAGCTCCGATCCAGCTAGCACAGATACGCAGTATTTT.

This clone showed up many times. The genes are TRBV6-1 and TRBJ2-2; D gene ambiguous. V gave up 4 bases and J gave up 4 bases, with 10 bases separating them. Per germline, CDR1 MNHNS and CDR2 SASEGT. The CDR3 is 14 residues long. CDR3 DNA: TGTGCCAGCAGTGGGGCCCGGCGCACCGGGGAGCTGTTTTTT. Its translation: CASSGARRTGELFF.

This clone occurred a few times. The V and J genes are TRBV7-9 and TRBJ2-5; D is undetermined. Germline CDR1 SEHNR, CDR2 FQNEAQ (reference sequence). The CDR3 loop spans 12 amino acids. The germline V and J ends were trimmed by 0 bases and 2 bases, with 1 base remaining between them. The CDR3, as DNA: TGTGCCAGCAGCTTAGCTCAAGAGACCCAGTACTTC. Translated: CASSLAQETQYF.

This clone was seen only a few times. The germline gene is not matched at one end of the junction; a read error may be the cause. The chain links TRBV6-1 to TRBJ2-2, with D possibly matching TRBD2 (5 bases). This CDR3 is built from 13 residues. CDR1 MNHNS and CDR2 SASEGT come from the germline V gene. CDR3 sequence (DNA): TGTGCCAGCGGAATCCGCCCCACCGGGGAGCTGTCTTTT. Amino acid sequence: CASGIRPTGELSF.

About this clone: One end of the junction varies from germline; a read error may be responsible. The chain carries TRBV6-5 and TRBJ1-2; 7 nucleotides agree with TRBD1. The germline V gene encodes CDR1 MNHEY and CDR2 SVGAGI. This CDR3 region has 13 residues. CDR3 bases: TGTGCCAGCAGTTTCGGGACAGCGTATGGCGACATCTTC. Protein product: CASSFGTAYGDIF.

V gene TRBV2 combines with J gene TRBJ2-7, with 10 nucleotides matching TRBD1. The ends lost 6 bases at V and 6 bases at J; junction bases unmatched: 8. The CDR3 runs to 14 residues. The germline gives CDR1 SNHLY, CDR2 FYNNEI. CDR3 sequence: CASSRQGATGEQYF. The CDR3 DNA sequence: TGTGCCAGCAGCCGACAGGGGGCGACTGGCGAGCAGTACTTC.

This clone was observed many times. CDR3 bases: TGTGCCAGCAGTTTAGGGAGATACGAGCAGTACTTC. This sequence encodes CASSLGRYEQYF. The chain carries TRBV12-3 or TRBV12-4 and TRBJ2-7; D gene ambiguous. The CDR3 is 12 amino acids. V was trimmed by 1 base and J by 4 bases, leaving 5 bases between them.

In its sample, this clone ranks as medium-sized. The rearrangement joins TRBV6-2 or TRBV6-3 to TRBJ2-7; a weak D match, TRBD1 (7 bases). V was cut by 6 bases and J by 9 bases, with 18 bases left in between. Germline CDR1 and CDR2: MNHEY and SVGEGT. The CDR3 loop spans 13 amino acids. CDR3 in DNA: TGTGCCAGCAGCAAGACCGGGACAGCGGGGCAGTACTTC. Amino acid sequence: CASSKTGTAGQYF.

This clone was found many times. Given a much more abundant clone one base away, this may be a read error. The V call is TRBV19, the J call TRBJ2-7; TRBD2 matches 7 bases. J lost 7 bases, V lost 1 base, and 10 bases had no gene match. This CDR3 region has 15 residues. Germline CDR1 LNHDA, CDR2 SQIVND (reference sequence). In DNA form, the CDR3 reads TGTGCCAGTAGTATAGCGGGCGGGAGTGCGGAAGAGCAGTACTTC. Its translation is CASSIAGGSAEEQYF.

V usage is TRBV2 and J usage is TRBJ2-7; 7 bases are shared with TRBD1. Germline V gene lookup returns CDR1 SNHLY and CDR2 FYNNEI. Germline trimming cut 7 bases from V and 3 bases from J; bases unmatched to any gene: 6. The CDR3 contains 13 residues. CDR3 nucleotide sequence: TGTGCCAGCACTTGGGACAGTAGCTACGAGCAGTACTTC. Protein sequence: CASTWDSSYEQYF.

This clone has more than one count but fewer than ten. The chain has TRBV19 and TRBJ1-5; D is uncertain. The CDR3 loop spans 15 amino acids. Between the trimmed V and J ends, which lost 5 bases and 0 bases, there was a span of 11 bases. In germline, CDR1 is LNHDA, CDR2 SQIVND (reference sequence). Written as DNA, the CDR3 is TGTGCCAGTAGTCCTCGACGGGATAGCAATCAGCCCCAGCATTTT. The encoded protein is CASSPRRDSNQPQHF.

The chain joins TRBV28 to TRBJ1-1; 9 bases agree with TRBD1. The CDR3 has 17 residues. V lost 4 bases and J lost 3; bases outside the gene matches: 12. Germline V lookup: CDR1 MDHEN, CDR2 SYDVKM. In DNA, the CDR3 is TGTGCCAGCAGTTCCCATCAACAGGGGGCGGGGGACACTGAAGCTTTCTTT. It yields the protein CASSSHQQGAGDTEAFF.

Notes on this clone: The CDR3 carries no conserved terminal phenylalanine or tryptophan, so it likely arises from a read error. The chain has TRBV5-8 and TRBJ2-5; the D gene is possibly TRBD1 (6 bases). Trimming left V 0 bases short and J 1 base short, with 16 bases between. Looked up from germline, CDR1 is SGHTS and CDR2 is YDEGEE. CDR3 length equals 17 residues. CDR3 nucleotide sequence: TGTGCCAGCAGCTTGGCCGGTGGTAGCAGGGGCCAAGAGACCCAGTACTTA. Its protein product is CASSLAGGSRGQETQYL.

The V gene is TRBV7-8, the J gene TRBJ2-3; D is possibly TRBD1 or TRBD2 (5 bases each). V was trimmed by 5 bases and J by 0 bases, leaving 15 bases between them. Germline values: CDR1 SGHVS, CDR2 FQNEAQ. The CDR3 loop spans 16 amino acids. In DNA, the CDR3 is TGTGCCAGCAGCCGAACCGGGACGACGAGCACAGATACGCAGTATTTT. Translated, it gives CASSRTGTTSTDTQYF.

The rearrangement links TRBV20-1 to TRBJ2-1, with 7 bases matching TRBD2. Per the germline V gene, CDR1 is DFQATT and CDR2 is SNEGSKA (reference sequence). V shed 3 bases, J shed 10 bases, and the junction held 12 bases outside the gene matches. The CDR3 runs 14 residues. The DNA for the CDR3 is TGCAGTGCTAGGGTCCTTGGACTAGATCGCGAGCAGTTCTTC. Amino acid sequence: CSARVLGLDREQFF.

There are many counts of this clone. The V gene is TRBV7-9, the J gene TRBJ1-2; 10 bases fit TRBD1. J gave up 6 bases and V 3 bases, and 7 bases lay outside the gene matches. Germline V lookup: CDR1 SEHNR, CDR2 FQNEAQ (reference sequence). CDR3 length: 15 residues. The CDR3 reads CASSFPTGGADGYTF. In DNA form, the CDR3 reads TGTGCCAGCAGCTTCCCGACAGGGGGCGCCGATGGCTACACCTTC.

Only a few counts were recorded for this clone. It may be a read error: a sequence one base away is much more abundant. CDR3 DNA: TGTGCCAGCAGTTTGTTCGGACTAGCGGTGTGGAGAAACATTCAGTACTTC. Translating it yields CASSLFGLAVWRNIQYF. The chain has TRBV28 and TRBJ2-4; 10 bases agree with TRBD2. V lost 3 bases to trimming and J lost 6 bases; unmatched junction nucleotides: 11. This CDR3 contains 17 residues. Germline V gene data show CDR1 as MDHEN and CDR2 as SYDVKM.